This is a list of T cell receptor beta chains from one sample in a study of CD4+ T cells in melanoma. Profiling relied on immunoSEQ multiplex PCR, and the TCRdb table lists in-frame clones only, not all of them. The data hold 15,000 to 20,000 clones, with about 84% observed a single time. Material for sequencing was cells from a culture (not recorded whether cultured in vitro). The origin of the receptors is a human donor with melanoma. Each CDR3 is given with its conserved first and last residue. A D gene is named only where the DNA matches it firmly. Clone size is shown for a subset of rows, as once, few, many or a class of expanded clone.

CDR3aa: CASSFRGPYEQYF
CDR3nt: TGTGCCAGCAGCTTCCGGGGGCCCTACGAGCAGTACTTC
j_gene: TRBJ2-7
d_gene: -
abundance: -
v_gene: TRBV7-2

CDR3aa: CASSQDFDRPNSPLHF
CDR3nt: TGCGCCAGCAGCCAAGATTTCGACAGACCGAATTCACCCCTCCACTTT
j_gene: TRBJ1-6
d_gene: -
abundance: -
v_gene: TRBV4-1

CDR3aa: CASSWGGSNYGYTF
CDR3nt: TGTGCCAGCAGCTGGGGCGGGTCTAACTATGGCTACACCTTC
j_gene: TRBJ1-2
d_gene: -
abundance: -
v_gene: TRBV7-2

CDR3aa: CASSEQSTGELFF
CDR3nt: TGTGCCAGCAGCGAACAGTCGACCGGGGAGCTGTTTTTT
j_gene: TRBJ2-2
d_gene: -
abundance: -
v_gene: TRBV5-4

CDR3aa: CASSPDRDDYEQYF
CDR3nt: TGTGCCAGCAGCCCCGACAGGGACGACTACGAGCAGTACTTC
j_gene: TRBJ2-7
d_gene: TRBD1
abundance: -
v_gene: TRBV11-3

CDR3aa: CASSPTDTNTGELFF
CDR3nt: TGCGCCAGCAGCCCTACAGATACCAACACCGGGGAGCTGTTTTTT
j_gene: TRBJ2-2
d_gene: -
abundance: few
v_gene: TRBV5-1

CDR3aa: CASSLGTGTGTSGANVLTF
CDR3nt: TGCGCCAGCAGCTTGGGGACCGGGACAGGGACCTCTGGGGCCAACGTCCTGACTTTC
j_gene: TRBJ2-6
d_gene: TRBD1
abundance: -
v_gene: TRBV5-1

CDR3aa: CASSATGGRLGSNQPQHF
CDR3nt: TGTGCCAGCTCAGCGACAGGGGGAAGATTGGGTAGCAATCAGCCCCAGCATTTT
j_gene: TRBJ1-5
d_gene: TRBD1
abundance: few
v_gene: TRBV18

CDR3aa: CASSISAGRWDTQYF
CDR3nt: TGTGCCAGCAGTATTAGTGCGGGGAGGTGGGATACGCAGTATTTT
j_gene: TRBJ2-3
d_gene: -
abundance: -
v_gene: TRBV6-1

CDR3aa: CASSPRLRDRANEQFF
CDR3nt: TGTGCCAGCAGCCCACGCCTCCGGGACAGGGCAAATGAGCAGTTCTTC
j_gene: TRBJ2-1
d_gene: TRBD1
abundance: few
v_gene: TRBV9

CDR3aa: CASRQRDSNYGYTF
CDR3nt: TGTGCCAGCAGGCAACGGGACAGTAACTATGGCTACACCTTC
j_gene: TRBJ1-2
d_gene: TRBD1
abundance: -
v_gene: TRBV6-5

CDR3aa: CASSQISSPLHF
CDR3nt: TGCGCCAGCAGCCAAATCAGTTCACCCCTCCACTTT
j_gene: TRBJ1-6
d_gene: -
abundance: -
v_gene: TRBV4-1

CDR3aa: CASSITGNTEAFF
CDR3nt: TGTGCCAGTAGTATAACCGGGAACACTGAAGCTTTCTTT
j_gene: TRBJ1-1
d_gene: -
abundance: -
v_gene: TRBV19

CDR3aa: CAIADYNEQFF
CDR3nt: TGTGCCATCGCGGACTACAATGAGCAGTTCTTC
j_gene: TRBJ2-1
d_gene: -
abundance: -
v_gene: TRBV10-3

CDR3aa: CASIGWAGGDEQFF
CDR3nt: TGTGCCAGCATTGGTTGGGCGGGGGGGGATGAGCAGTTCTTC
j_gene: TRBJ2-1
d_gene: TRBD2
abundance: -
v_gene: TRBV6-1

CDR3aa: CASGQGRGYEQYF
CDR3nt: TGTGCTAGTGGTCAGGGACGGGGCTACGAGCAGTACTTC
j_gene: TRBJ2-7
d_gene: -
abundance: -
v_gene: TRBV12-5

CDR3aa: CASSFSGPDGYTF
CDR3nt: TGCGCCAGCAGCTTCTCAGGTCCCGATGGCTACACCTTC
j_gene: TRBJ1-2
d_gene: -
abundance: few
v_gene: TRBV5-1

CDR3aa: CASSYRAGELFF
CDR3nt: TGTGCCAGCAGTTATAGGGCCGGGGAGCTGTTTTTT
j_gene: TRBJ2-2
d_gene: -
abundance: -
v_gene: TRBV7-9

CDR3aa: CASMRLAGSQNTGELFF
CDR3nt: TGTGCCAGTATGCGGCTAGCGGGGAGTCAGAACACCGGGGAGCTGTTTTTT
j_gene: TRBJ2-2
d_gene: TRBD2
abundance: -
v_gene: TRBV19

CDR3aa: CASSDRTGDTYNSPLHF
CDR3nt: TGTGCCAGCAGTGATCGGACAGGGGACACCTATAATTCACCCCTCCACTTT
j_gene: TRBJ1-6
d_gene: TRBD1
abundance: -
v_gene: TRBV2

CDR3aa: CASRRSSNEKLFF
CDR3nt: TGCGCCAGCCGCCGTTCGTCTAATGAAAAACTGTTTTTT
j_gene: TRBJ1-4
d_gene: -
abundance: -
v_gene: TRBV5-1

CDR3aa: CARSHRGQDHSPLHF
CDR3nt: TGTGCCAGAAGCCACAGGGGGCAAGATCATTCACCCCTCCACTTT
j_gene: TRBJ1-6
d_gene: TRBD1
abundance: -
v_gene: TRBV5-3

CDR3aa: CASSLMSGVAETQYF
CDR3nt: TGCGCCAGCAGCTTGATGTCGGGGGTCGCGGAGACCCAGTACTTC
j_gene: TRBJ2-5
d_gene: -
abundance: -
v_gene: TRBV5-1

CDR3aa: CASSLIAGGYNEQFF
CDR3nt: TGTGCCAGCAGCTTAATAGCGGGGGGATACAATGAGCAGTTCTTC
j_gene: TRBJ2-1
d_gene: TRBD2
abundance: -
v_gene: TRBV7-9

CDR3aa: CASSIYRDTEAFF
CDR3nt: TGTGCCAGTAGTATATACCGGGACACTGAAGCTTTCTTT
j_gene: TRBJ1-1
d_gene: -
abundance: -
v_gene: TRBV19

CDR3aa: CASRGRTLSGANVLTF
CDR3nt: TGTGCCAGCAGAGGGAGGACACTCTCTGGGGCCAACGTCCTGACTTTC
j_gene: TRBJ2-6
d_gene: -
abundance: -
v_gene: TRBV6-6

CDR3aa: CASSQEEWGTDTQYF
CDR3nt: TGCGCCAGCAGCCAAGAAGAGTGGGGGACAGATACGCAGTATTTT
j_gene: TRBJ2-3
d_gene: -
abundance: -
v_gene: TRBV4-1

CDR3aa: CASSVAGDTYSGANVLTF
CDR3nt: TGTGCCAGCAGCGTAGCCGGGGACACTTACTCTGGGGCCAACGTCCTGACTTTC
j_gene: TRBJ2-6
d_gene: -
abundance: -
v_gene: TRBV9

CDR3aa: CASSLDGFNQPQHF
CDR3nt: TGCGCCAGCAGCTTGGACGGATTCAATCAGCCCCAGCATTTT
j_gene: TRBJ1-5
d_gene: -
abundance: -
v_gene: TRBV5-1

CDR3aa: CASSPQGRVEYNEQFF
CDR3nt: TGTGCCAGCAGTCCCCAGGGGAGGGTGGAGTACAATGAGCAGTTCTTC
j_gene: TRBJ2-1
d_gene: -
abundance: -
v_gene: TRBV6-6

CDR3aa: CASSPDRDGEKLFF
CDR3nt: TGTGCCAGCAGCCCGGACAGGGACGGTGAAAAACTGTTTTTT
j_gene: TRBJ1-4
d_gene: TRBD1
abundance: -
v_gene: TRBV7-9

CDR3aa: CASSAHPGQWNSPLHF
CDR3nt: TGTGCCAGCAGTGCGCATCCGGGACAGTGGAATTCACCCCTCCACTTT
j_gene: TRBJ1-6
d_gene: TRBD1
abundance: -
v_gene: TRBV6-1

CDR3aa: CASSLDFRRTSGYEQYF
CDR3nt: TGTGCCAGCAGTTTAGATTTCCGTCGAACTAGCGGCTACGAGCAGTACTTC
j_gene: TRBJ2-7
d_gene: TRBD2
abundance: -
v_gene: TRBV27

CDR3aa: CASSLGGPYPGRDGYTF
CDR3nt: TGCGCCAGCAGCTTGGGGGGACCGTACCCGGGGCGCGATGGCTACACCTTC
j_gene: TRBJ1-2
d_gene: -
abundance: -
v_gene: TRBV5-1

CDR3aa: CSSAATSGGGNEQFF
CDR3nt: TGCAGCTCCGCTGCTACTAGCGGGGGGGGTAATGAGCAGTTCTTC
j_gene: TRBJ2-1
d_gene: TRBD2
abundance: -
v_gene: TRBV29-1

CDR3aa: CASSPPYRMTSTDTQYF
CDR3nt: TGTGCCAGCAGCCCCCCCTATCGAATGACTAGCACAGATACGCAGTATTTT
j_gene: TRBJ2-3
d_gene: -
abundance: -
v_gene: TRBV7-9

CDR3aa: CASSFQGEDGYTF
CDR3nt: TGCGCCAGCAGCTTTCAGGGGGAGGATGGCTACACCTTC
j_gene: TRBJ1-2
d_gene: TRBD1
abundance: -
v_gene: TRBV5-1

CDR3aa: CASIRQADTYEQYF
CDR3nt: TGTGCCAGCATCAGACAAGCGGATACTTACGAGCAGTACTTC
j_gene: TRBJ2-7
d_gene: -
abundance: -
v_gene: TRBV6-1

CDR3aa: CASSYEARGANQPQHF
CDR3nt: TGTGCCAGCAGTTATGAGGCCAGGGGAGCGAATCAGCCCCAGCATTTT
j_gene: TRBJ1-5
d_gene: -
abundance: -
v_gene: TRBV6-6

CDR3aa: CSASARDTQYF
CDR3nt: TGCAGTGCTAGCGCTCGGGATACGCAGTATTTT
j_gene: TRBJ2-3
d_gene: -
abundance: -
v_gene: TRBV20-1

CDR3aa: CASSQGGSTEAFF
CDR3nt: TGTGCCAGCAGCCAAGGGGGGAGCACTGAAGCTTTCTTT
j_gene: TRBJ1-1
d_gene: -
abundance: few
v_gene: TRBV14

CDR3aa: CASSRWGDTQYF
CDR3nt: TGTGCCAGCAGTAGGTGGGGAGATACGCAGTATTTT
j_gene: TRBJ2-3
d_gene: -
abundance: -
v_gene: TRBV2

CDR3aa: CASSGTVNNSPLHF
CDR3nt: TGTGCCAGCAGCGGGACAGTCAATAATTCACCCCTCCACTTT
j_gene: TRBJ1-6
d_gene: -
abundance: -
v_gene: TRBV9

CDR3aa: CATSRDKVQPQHF
CDR3nt: TGTGCCACCAGCAGAGATAAGGTTCAGCCCCAGCATTTT
j_gene: TRBJ1-5
d_gene: -
abundance: once
v_gene: TRBV15

CDR3aa: CASSETGQGSNIQYF
CDR3nt: TGTGCCAGCAGCGAGACTGGACAGGGCTCAAACATTCAGTACTTC
j_gene: TRBJ2-4
d_gene: TRBD1
abundance: -
v_gene: TRBV4-2

CDR3aa: CASSPSLWPSLGEAFF
CDR3nt: TGCGCCAGCAGCCCCTCCCTATGGCCGTCCCTCGGGGAAGCTTTCTTT
j_gene: TRBJ1-1
d_gene: -
abundance: -
v_gene: TRBV4-1

CDR3aa: CASSMGLAGREQYF
CDR3nt: TGTGCCAGCAGCATGGGACTAGCGGGGCGCGAGCAGTACTTC
j_gene: TRBJ2-7
d_gene: TRBD2
abundance: -
v_gene: TRBV11-1

CDR3aa: CASSHLTGFSGNTIYF
CDR3nt: TGTGCCAGCAGCCATCTAACAGGTTTCTCTGGAAACACCATATATTTT
j_gene: TRBJ1-3
d_gene: -
abundance: -
v_gene: TRBV14

CDR3aa: CASSLGGRADTQYF
CDR3nt: TGTGCCAGCAGCTTGGGCGGGCGGGCAGATACGCAGTATTTT
j_gene: TRBJ2-3
d_gene: -
abundance: once
v_gene: TRBV5-5

CDR3aa: CASSLRPGQINEKLFF
CDR3nt: TGCGCCAGCAGCTTGCGGCCGGGACAAATTAATGAAAAACTGTTTTTT
j_gene: TRBJ1-4
d_gene: -
abundance: -
v_gene: TRBV5-1

CDR3aa: CASSSEQGRGYTF
CDR3nt: TGCGCCAGCAGCTCTGAACAGGGTCGCGGGTACACCTTC
j_gene: TRBJ1-2
d_gene: -
abundance: -
v_gene: TRBV5-1

CDR3aa: CASSFPGAGEQYF
CDR3nt: TGTGCCAGCAGCTTTCCGGGGGCGGGCGAGCAGTACTTC
j_gene: TRBJ2-7
d_gene: -
abundance: -
v_gene: TRBV7-2

CDR3aa: CASSPTSGATGELFF
CDR3nt: TGCGCCAGCAGCCCGACTAGCGGGGCCACCGGGGAGCTGTTTTTT
j_gene: TRBJ2-2
d_gene: TRBD2
abundance: -
v_gene: TRBV5-1

CDR3aa: CASSPSGTYNEQFF
CDR3nt: TGCGCCAGCAGCCCGTCCGGGACATACAATGAGCAGTTCTTC
j_gene: TRBJ2-1
d_gene: -
abundance: -
v_gene: TRBV5-1

CDR3aa: CASSPRGGRDGELFF
CDR3nt: TGCGCCAGCAGCCCGCGGGGGGGCCGGGACGGGGAGCTGTTTTTT
j_gene: TRBJ2-2
d_gene: TRBD2
abundance: -
v_gene: TRBV5-1

CDR3aa: CSVEFTLGPSSGYGYTF
CDR3nt: TGCAGCGTTGAGTTCACTTTGGGCCCTTCGAGCGGCTATGGCTACACCTTC
j_gene: TRBJ1-2
d_gene: -
abundance: -
v_gene: TRBV29-1

CDR3aa: CASSQRGSGETQYF
CDR3nt: TGTGCCAGCAGCCAGCGGGGAAGTGGTGAGACCCAGTACTTC
j_gene: TRBJ2-5
d_gene: -
abundance: -
v_gene: TRBV4-2

CDR3aa: CASTRGTSYEQYF
CDR3nt: TGTGCCAGCACCCGAGGCACTTCCTACGAGCAGTACTTC
j_gene: TRBJ2-7
d_gene: -
abundance: -
v_gene: TRBV6-1

CDR3aa: CASSYDGRSYGYTF
CDR3nt: TGTGCCAGCAGTTACGACGGGCGGTCCTATGGCTACACCTTC
j_gene: TRBJ1-2
d_gene: -
abundance: -
v_gene: TRBV6-5

CDR3aa: CASSVHRGPTINSPLHF
CDR3nt: TGTGCCAGCAGCGTTCACAGGGGCCCCACCATTAATTCACCCCTCCACTTT
j_gene: TRBJ1-6
d_gene: TRBD1
abundance: -
v_gene: TRBV5-6